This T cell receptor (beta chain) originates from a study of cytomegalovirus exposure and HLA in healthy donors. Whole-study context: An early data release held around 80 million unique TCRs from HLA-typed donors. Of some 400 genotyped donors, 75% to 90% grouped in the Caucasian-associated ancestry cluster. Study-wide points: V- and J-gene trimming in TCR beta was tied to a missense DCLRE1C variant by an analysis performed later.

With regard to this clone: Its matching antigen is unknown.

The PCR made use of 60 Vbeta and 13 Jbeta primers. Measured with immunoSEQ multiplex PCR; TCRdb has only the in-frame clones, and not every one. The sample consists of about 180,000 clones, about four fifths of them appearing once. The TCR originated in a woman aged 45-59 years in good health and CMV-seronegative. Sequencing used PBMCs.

DNA of the CDR3: TGTGCCAGCTCACCACTTAGTCAAGAGACCCAGTACTTC. As protein: CASSPLSQETQYF. The chain employs TRBV18 and TRBJ2-5; D is unresolved. V lost 1 base to trimming and J lost 2 bases, with 5 bases between them. CDR3 length equals 13 residues. CDR1 and CDR2 from the germline V gene are KGHSH and LQKENI. The whole variable domain, filled in from reference TRBV18 and TRBJ2-5, reads NAGVMQNPRHLVRRRGQEARLRCSPMKGHSHVYWYRQLPEEGLKFMVYLQKENIIDESGMPKERFSAEFPKEGPSILRIQQVVRGDSAAYFCASSPLSQETQYFGPGTRLLVL.